This is a list of T cell receptor beta chains from one sample in a study of CXCR3-negative and CXCR3-positive naive CD8 T cells. Reprocessing the 5' RACE reads, TCRdb reports a single entry for every CDR3 protein and omits DNA. Recorded for this sample: more than 80,000 distinct CDR3 sequences. The sample comprised naive CXCR3+ CD8+ T cells from blood. The receptors derive from a human donor in good health. Some clones in this sample may be carry-over from other donors' samples. CDR3s include the opening cysteine and the closing phenylalanine or tryptophan.

CACSLGGTYEQYF,TRBJ2-7,TRBV7-9
CASSLWGMGGYTF,TRBJ1-2,TRBV12-3/TRBV12-4
CASLREMNTEAFF,TRBJ1-1,TRBV23-1
CATGTPQNEQFF,TRBJ2-1,TRBV12-3/TRBV12-4
CASSPGSGASYNEQFF,TRBJ2-1,TRBV6-5
CASSVGFSGQGYEQYF,TRBJ2-7,TRBV9
CASTFLGHTDTQYF,TRBJ2-3,TRBV27
CASSLTGDGSYEQYF,TRBJ2-7,TRBV28
CATKLSASSGNTIYF,TRBJ1-3,TRBV2
CASSPRDRGLLEAFF,TRBJ1-1,TRBV7-9
CASSPLPTEAFF,TRBJ1-1,TRBV6-5
CASTLSLAGADTQYF,TRBJ2-3,TRBV28
CASSQDDETQYF,TRBJ2-5,TRBV4-1
CASSIPGGRETQYF,TRBJ2-5,TRBV19
CSVGGQNHGNTIYF,TRBJ1-3,TRBV29-1
CASSIGSYNEQFF,TRBJ2-1,TRBV19
CASSQEGGGYGYTF,TRBJ1-2,TRBV3-1
CASSQDQIWHNEQFF,TRBJ2-1,TRBV3-2
CATSPGGDFEAFF,TRBJ1-1,TRBV15
CASSHGQFRRPDTQYF,TRBJ2-3,TRBV28
CASRTGRGLGNTIYF,TRBJ1-3,TRBV2
CASSLGVGEQFF,TRBJ2-1,TRBV7-6
CASSPHLTYGYTF,TRBJ1-2,TRBV7-9
CASTIADQETQYF,TRBJ2-5,TRBV6-2/TRBV6-3
CASSPPSLETQYF,TRBJ2-5,TRBV11-3
CASSYSSLGRNEQFF,TRBJ2-1,TRBV6-5
CASSPEVRWGGRETQYF,TRBJ2-5,TRBV7-9
CSVRQGSYGYTF,TRBJ1-2,TRBV29-1
CASRQGLNTEAFF,TRBJ1-1,TRBV12-3/TRBV12-4
CASSFGQGSTDTQYF,TRBJ2-3,TRBV12-3/TRBV12-4
CASSYSQGEWSYEQYF,TRBJ2-7,TRBV6-5
CASRHGAGNQPQHF,TRBJ1-5,TRBV12-3/TRBV12-4
CASRGFGGSTDTQYF,TRBJ2-3,TRBV6-6
CASSYGGGSAFREKLFF,TRBJ1-4,TRBV6-5
CASSLQGPNQPQHF,TRBJ1-5,TRBV7-6
CASSVDRPNEQYF,TRBJ2-7,TRBV5-1